The entry that follows covers one T cell receptor beta chain sequence. Its antigen is undetermined. TCRbeta libraries were built with three rounds of nested PCR, modified from ARM-PCR. TCRdb reprocessed the multiplex PCR reads with MiXCR, giving one entry per CDR3 protein. This sample yields over 110,000 distinct CDR3 sequences, of which roughly 70% are seen a single time; 15% to 20% belongs to the top ten. Germline assignment: CDR1 SGHRS and CDR2 YFSETQ. The CDR3 is 15 amino acids. V lost 0 bases to trimming and J lost 4 bases, with 11 bases between them. No cell sorting was done before RNA was extracted from the tissue. This entry comes from a study of tumor and adjacent non-tumor tissue in lung cancer. At the level of the study: Each sample yielded some 4 million productive TCRbeta reads on average. Study-level points and caveats: Tumor tissue had significantly higher TCR diversity than normal lung.

Material for sequencing was lung tumor tissue. This sequence was found in a man aged 55 to 69 with small cell lung cancer. The chain recombines TRBV5-1 with TRBJ2-1, with D unclear. CDR3 protein: CASSLDGWIYNEQFF. Here the CDR3 DNA reads TGCGCCAGCAGCTTGGACGGCTGGATTTACAATGAGCAGTTCTTC. The full variable domain, with the rest looked up from reference TRBV5-1 and TRBJ2-1, is KAGVTQTPRYLIKTRGQQVTLSCSPISGHRSVSWYQQTPGQGLQFLFEYFSETQRNKGNFPGRFSGRQFSNSRSEMNVSTLELGDSALYLCASSLDGWIYNEQFFGPGTRLTVL.